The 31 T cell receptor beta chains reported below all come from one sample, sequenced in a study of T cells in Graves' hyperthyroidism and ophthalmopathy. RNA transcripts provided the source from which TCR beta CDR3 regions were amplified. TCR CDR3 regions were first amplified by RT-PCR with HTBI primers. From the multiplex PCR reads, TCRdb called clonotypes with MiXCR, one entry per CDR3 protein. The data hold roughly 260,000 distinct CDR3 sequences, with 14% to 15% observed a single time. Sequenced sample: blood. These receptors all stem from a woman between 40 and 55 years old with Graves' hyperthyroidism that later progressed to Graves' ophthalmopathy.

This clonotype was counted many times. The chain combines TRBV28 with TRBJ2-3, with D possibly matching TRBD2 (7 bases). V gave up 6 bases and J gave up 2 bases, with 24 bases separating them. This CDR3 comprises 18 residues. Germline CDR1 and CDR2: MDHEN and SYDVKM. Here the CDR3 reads CASSPNGGLPYFTDTQYF. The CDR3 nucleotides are TGTGCCAGCAGCCCTAACGGGGGGCTTCCCTATTTCACAGATACGCAGTATTTT.

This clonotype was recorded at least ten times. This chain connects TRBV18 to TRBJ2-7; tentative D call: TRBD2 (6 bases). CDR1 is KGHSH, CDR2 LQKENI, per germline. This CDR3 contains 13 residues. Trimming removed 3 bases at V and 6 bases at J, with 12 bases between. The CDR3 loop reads CASSPNGGGEQYF. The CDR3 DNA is TGTGCCAGCTCACCGAACGGGGGTGGCGAGCAGTACTTC.

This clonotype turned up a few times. CDR3 sequence (DNA): TGTGCCCCCCGGGGGGAAATGGGCACCGTTACGAGAAACACCATATATTTT. It is translated as CAPRGEMGTVTRNTIYF. The V gene is TRBV10-3, the J gene TRBJ1-3; TRBD1 is a possible D gene (5 bases). There are 17 residues in the CDR3. Germline V gene lookup returns CDR1 ENHRY and CDR2 SYGVKD. The V gene lost 11 bases and the J gene lost 5 bases, with 28 bases spanning the gap.

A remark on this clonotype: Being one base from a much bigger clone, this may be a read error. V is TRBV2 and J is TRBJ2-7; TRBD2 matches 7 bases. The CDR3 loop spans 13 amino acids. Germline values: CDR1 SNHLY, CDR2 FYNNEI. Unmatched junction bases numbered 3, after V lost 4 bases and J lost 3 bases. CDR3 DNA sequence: TGTGCCAGCAGTGCTCCTAGCGGCTACGAGCAGTACTTC. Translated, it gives CASSAPSGYEQYF.

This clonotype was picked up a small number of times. The CDR3 protein is CASSSRRLSGRGDEQFF. Here the CDR3 DNA reads TGTGCCAGCAGCTCACGGAGGCTCAGCGGGAGAGGTGATGAGCAGTTCTTC. J is TRBJ2-1 and V is TRBV7-9; 8 nucleotides line up with TRBD2. The ends lost 4 bases at V and 8 bases at J; junction bases unmatched: 16. Germline-derived CDR1 and CDR2 are SEHNR and FQNEAQ (reference sequence). This CDR3 is built from 17 residues.

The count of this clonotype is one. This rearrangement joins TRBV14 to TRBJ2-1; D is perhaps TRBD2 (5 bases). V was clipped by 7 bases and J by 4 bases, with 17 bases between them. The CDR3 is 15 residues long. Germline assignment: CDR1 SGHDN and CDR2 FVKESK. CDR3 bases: TGTGCCAGCACCGCTGGGCGGAGAGGGTACAATGAGCAGTTCTTC. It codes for CASTAGRRGYNEQFF.

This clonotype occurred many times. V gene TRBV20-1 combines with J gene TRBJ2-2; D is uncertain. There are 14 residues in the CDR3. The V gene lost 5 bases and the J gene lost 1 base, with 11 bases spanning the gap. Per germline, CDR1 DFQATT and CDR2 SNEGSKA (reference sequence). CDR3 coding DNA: TGCAGTGCTCCGAAGGCCGGGAACACCGGGGAGCTGTTTTTT. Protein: CSAPKAGNTGELFF.

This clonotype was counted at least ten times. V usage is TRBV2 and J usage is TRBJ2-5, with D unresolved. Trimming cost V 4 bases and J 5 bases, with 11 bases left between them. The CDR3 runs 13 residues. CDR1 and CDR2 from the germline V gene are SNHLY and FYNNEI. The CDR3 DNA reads TGTGCCAGCAGTGTTTTGAAGGGCGAGACCCAGTACTTC. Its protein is CASSVLKGETQYF.

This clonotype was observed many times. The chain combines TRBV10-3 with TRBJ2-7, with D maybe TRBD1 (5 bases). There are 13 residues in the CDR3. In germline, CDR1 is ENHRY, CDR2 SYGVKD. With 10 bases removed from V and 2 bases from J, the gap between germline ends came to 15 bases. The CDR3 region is CASGHDTAYEQYF. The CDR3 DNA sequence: TGTGCCAGCGGACACGACACTGCCTACGAGCAGTACTTC.

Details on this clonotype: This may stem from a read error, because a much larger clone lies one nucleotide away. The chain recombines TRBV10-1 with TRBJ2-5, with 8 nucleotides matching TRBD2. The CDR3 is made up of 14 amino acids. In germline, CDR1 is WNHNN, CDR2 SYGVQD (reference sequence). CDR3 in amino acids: CANSPSGSQETQYF. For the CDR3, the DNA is TGCGCCAACAGTCCAAGCGGGAGCCAAGAGACCCAGTACTTC.

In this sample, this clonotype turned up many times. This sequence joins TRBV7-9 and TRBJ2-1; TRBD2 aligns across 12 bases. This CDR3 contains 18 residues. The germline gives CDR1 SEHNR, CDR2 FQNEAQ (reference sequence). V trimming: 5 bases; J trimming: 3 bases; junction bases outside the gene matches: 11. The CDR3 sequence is CASSPGLRLAGVYNEQFF. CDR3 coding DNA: TGTGCCAGCAGCCCCGGCCTACGACTAGCGGGAGTCTACAATGAGCAGTTCTTC.

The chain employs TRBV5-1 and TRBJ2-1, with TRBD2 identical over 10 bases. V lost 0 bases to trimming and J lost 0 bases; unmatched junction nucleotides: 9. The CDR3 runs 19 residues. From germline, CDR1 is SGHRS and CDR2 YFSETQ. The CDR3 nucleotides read TGCGCCAGCAGCTTGGGAGTTAGCGGGAGGTCTAGCTCCTACAATGAGCAGTTCTTC. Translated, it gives CASSLGVSGRSSSYNEQFF.

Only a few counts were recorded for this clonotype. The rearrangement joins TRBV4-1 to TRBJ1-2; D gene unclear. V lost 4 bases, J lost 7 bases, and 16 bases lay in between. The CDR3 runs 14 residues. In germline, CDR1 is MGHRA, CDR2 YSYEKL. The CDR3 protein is CASSLGPGKSGYTF. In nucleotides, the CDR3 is TGCGCCAGCAGCCTGGGTCCGGGAAAATCTGGCTACACCTTC.

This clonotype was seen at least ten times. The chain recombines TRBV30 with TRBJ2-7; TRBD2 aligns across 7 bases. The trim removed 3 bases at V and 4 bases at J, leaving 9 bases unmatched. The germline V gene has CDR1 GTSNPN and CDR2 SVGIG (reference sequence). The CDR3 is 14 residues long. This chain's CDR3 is CAWRARLAGYEQYF. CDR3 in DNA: TGTGCCTGGAGAGCCCGACTAGCTGGATACGAGCAGTACTTC.

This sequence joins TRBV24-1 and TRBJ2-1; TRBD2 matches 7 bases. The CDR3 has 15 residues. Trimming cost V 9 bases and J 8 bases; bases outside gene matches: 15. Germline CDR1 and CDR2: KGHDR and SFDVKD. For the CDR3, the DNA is TGTGCCACCGGGAGAGCGGGACTCCCCCTCTATGAGCAGTTCTTC. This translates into CATGRAGLPLYEQFF.

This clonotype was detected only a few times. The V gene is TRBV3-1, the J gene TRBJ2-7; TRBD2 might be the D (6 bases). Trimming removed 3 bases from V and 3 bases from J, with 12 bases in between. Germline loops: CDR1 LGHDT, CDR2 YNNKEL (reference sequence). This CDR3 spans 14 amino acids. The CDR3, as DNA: TGTGCCAGCAGCCAGAGACTAGTACGCTACGAGCAGTACTTC. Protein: CASSQRLVRYEQYF.

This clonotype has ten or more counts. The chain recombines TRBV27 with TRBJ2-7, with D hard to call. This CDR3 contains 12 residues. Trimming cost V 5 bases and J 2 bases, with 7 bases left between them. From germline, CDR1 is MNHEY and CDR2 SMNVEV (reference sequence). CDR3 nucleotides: TGTGCCAGCAGTCCCACCCCCTACGAGCAGTACTTC. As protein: CASSPTPYEQYF.

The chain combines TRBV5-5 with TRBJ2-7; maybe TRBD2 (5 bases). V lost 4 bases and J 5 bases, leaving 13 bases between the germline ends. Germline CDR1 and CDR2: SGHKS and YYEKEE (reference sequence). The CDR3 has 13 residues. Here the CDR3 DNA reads TGTGCCAGCAGCCCTTGGACTGATCACGAGCAGTACTTC. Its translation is CASSPWTDHEQYF.

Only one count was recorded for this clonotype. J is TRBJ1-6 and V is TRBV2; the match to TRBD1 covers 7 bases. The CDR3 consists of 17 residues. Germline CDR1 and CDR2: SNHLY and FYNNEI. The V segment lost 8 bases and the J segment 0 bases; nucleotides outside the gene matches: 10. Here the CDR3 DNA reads TGTGCCAGCGGTGCAACACAGGGGAGCTCCTATAATTCACCCCTCCACTTT. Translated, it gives CASGATQGSSYNSPLHF.

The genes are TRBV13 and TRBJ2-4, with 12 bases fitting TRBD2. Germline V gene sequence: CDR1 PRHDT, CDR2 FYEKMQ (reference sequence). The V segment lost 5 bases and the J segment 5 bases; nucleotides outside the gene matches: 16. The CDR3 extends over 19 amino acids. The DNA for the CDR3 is TGTGCCAGCAGCACGTATTCTAGCGGGAGGGCCGTGTTCCAAAACATTCAGTACTTC. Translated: CASSTYSSGRAVFQNIQYF.

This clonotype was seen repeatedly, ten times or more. CDR3 region: CASSFYTSGSLNNEQFF. CDR3 DNA sequence: TGTGCCAGCAGTTTTTATACTAGCGGGAGTCTGAACAATGAGCAGTTCTTC. The chain has TRBV28 and TRBJ2-1; 11 nucleotides agree with TRBD2. The CDR3 extends over 17 amino acids. After removal of 3 bases from V and 5 bases from J, the junction contained 9 bases not matched to a gene. The germline V gene has CDR1 MDHEN and CDR2 SYDVKM.

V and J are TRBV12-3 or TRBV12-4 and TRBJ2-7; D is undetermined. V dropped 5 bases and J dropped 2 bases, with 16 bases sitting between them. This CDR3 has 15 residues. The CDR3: CASSPYRERPYEQYF. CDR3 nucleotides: TGTGCCAGCAGTCCCTACAGAGAACGGCCCTACGAGCAGTACTTC.

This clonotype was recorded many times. The CDR3 DNA reads TGTGCCAGCGTCTCGGGACACGGCTACAATGAGCAGTTCTTC. As protein: CASVSGHGYNEQFF. The V and J genes are TRBV2 and TRBJ2-1, with a weak D call TRBD1 (6 bases). Per the germline V gene, CDR1 is SNHLY and CDR2 is FYNNEI. CDR3 length equals 14 residues. Between the trimmed V and J ends, which lost 8 bases and 3 bases, there was a span of 14 bases.

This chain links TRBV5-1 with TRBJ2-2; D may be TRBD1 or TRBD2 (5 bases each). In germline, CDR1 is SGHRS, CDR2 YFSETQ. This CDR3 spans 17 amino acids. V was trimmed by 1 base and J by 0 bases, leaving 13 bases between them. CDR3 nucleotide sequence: TGCGCCAGCAGCTTGCAATTCGGGACCGCGAACACCGGGGAGCTGTTTTTT. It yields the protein CASSLQFGTANTGELFF.

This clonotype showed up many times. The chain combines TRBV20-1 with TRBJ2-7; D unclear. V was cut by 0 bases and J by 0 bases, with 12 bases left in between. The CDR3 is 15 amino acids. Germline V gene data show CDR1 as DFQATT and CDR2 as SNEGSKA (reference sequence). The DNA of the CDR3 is TGCAGTGCTAGAGATGGGCAACTCGGCTCCTACGAGCAGTACTTC. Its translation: CSARDGQLGSYEQYF.

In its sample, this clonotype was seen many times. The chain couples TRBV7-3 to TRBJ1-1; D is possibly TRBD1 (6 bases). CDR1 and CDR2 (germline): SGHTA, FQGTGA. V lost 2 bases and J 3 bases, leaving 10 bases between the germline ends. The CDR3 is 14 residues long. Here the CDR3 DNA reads TGTGCCAGCAGCTTACAGGGGTGGGACACTGAAGCTTTCTTT. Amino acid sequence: CASSLQGWDTEAFF.

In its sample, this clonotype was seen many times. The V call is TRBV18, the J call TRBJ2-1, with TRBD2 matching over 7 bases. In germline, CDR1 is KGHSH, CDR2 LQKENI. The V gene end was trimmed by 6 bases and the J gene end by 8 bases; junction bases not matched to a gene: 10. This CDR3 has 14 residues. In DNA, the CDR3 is TGTGCCAGCTCGTATGACATGGGAGGGTATGAGCAGTTCTTC. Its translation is CASSYDMGGYEQFF.

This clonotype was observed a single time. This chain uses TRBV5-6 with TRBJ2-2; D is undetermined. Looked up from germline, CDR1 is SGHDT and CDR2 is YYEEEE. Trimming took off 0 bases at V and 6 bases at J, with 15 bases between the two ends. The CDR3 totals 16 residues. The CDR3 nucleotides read TGTGCCAGCAGCTTGGTTAGCATCGTGAAGGCCGGGGAGCTGTTTTTT. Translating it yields CASSLVSIVKAGELFF.

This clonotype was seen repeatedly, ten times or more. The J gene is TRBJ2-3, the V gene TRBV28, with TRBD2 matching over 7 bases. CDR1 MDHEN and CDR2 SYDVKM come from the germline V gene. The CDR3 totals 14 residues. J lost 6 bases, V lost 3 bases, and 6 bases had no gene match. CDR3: CASSFGGRTDTQYF. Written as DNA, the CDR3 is TGTGCCAGCAGTTTCGGCGGGAGAACCGATACGCAGTATTTT. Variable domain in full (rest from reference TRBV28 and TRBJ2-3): DVKVTQSSRYLVKRTGEKVFLECVQDMDHENMFWYRQDPGLGLRLIYFSYDVKMKEKGDIPEGYSVSREKKERFSLILESASTNQTSMYLCASSFGGRTDTQYFGPGTRLTVL.

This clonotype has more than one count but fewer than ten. The CDR3 region is CASSYSLAGAYEQYF. The CDR3 nucleotides read TGTGCCAGCAGTTACTCACTAGCGGGAGCCTACGAGCAGTACTTC. The chain couples TRBV6-5 to TRBJ2-7; 11 bases agree with TRBD2. Germline V lookup: CDR1 MNHEY, CDR2 SVGAGI. V trimming: 0 bases; J trimming: 2 bases; junction bases outside the gene matches: 0. There are 15 residues in the CDR3.

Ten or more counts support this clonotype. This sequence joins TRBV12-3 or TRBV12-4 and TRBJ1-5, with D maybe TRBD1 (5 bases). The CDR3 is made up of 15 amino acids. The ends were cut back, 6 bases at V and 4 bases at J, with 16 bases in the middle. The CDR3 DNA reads TGTGCCAGCAGGACGGGAATGGGACTGAATCAGCCCCAGCATTTT. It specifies CASRTGMGLNQPQHF.